This note documents a single TCR beta chain sequence. Its target antigen remains unknown. No base quality values were provided; no much bigger clone lies one nucleotide off. This record comes from a study of response to subunit inactivated influenza vaccine (dated by TCRdb to between 2018 and 2020). For context, the study as a whole: To follow how T cells responded to a trivalent subunit inactivated influenza vaccine, the researchers relied on deep quantitative profiling of the T cell receptor repertoire.

V loses 5 bases, J loses 1 base, and the germline ends lie 11 bases apart. Taken from cysteine to phenylalanine, the CDR3 has 14 residues. Only CDR3 DNA is held: 42 bases, read in frame from base 1. Reading the germline V gene (reference sequence) gives CDR1 SEHNR and CDR2 FQNEAQ. Preparation of the library involved RT-PCR. The sequencer was an Illumina HiSeq 2500. TCRdb redid the processing of the public reads, applying fastp at Q25 and MiXCR, and retained in-frame beta chains. Rows are unified per CDR3 protein, each entry keeping the most common DNA and genes. The sample table lists approximately 680,000 distinct CDR3 sequences, about 15% of them with a count of one. Of the sample, 9.5% to 13% falls within the top ten clones. Paper-wide results and their limitations: The authors proposed that each seasonal influenza vaccination may bring in only a limited number of new T cells.

This receptor was identified in a man aged 45-65 years who received an inactivated influenza vaccine. Donor details come from another sample of the same person, matched by shared clones. The rearrangement joined TRBV7-9 to TRBJ1-1; the D gene lacks a confident call. The sequencing used PBMCs from blood, collected roughly 13 days after vaccination. The CDR3: CASSAHRANTEAFF. The sequenced DNA: TGTGCCAGCAGCGCTCACAGAGCGAACACTGAAGCTTTCTTT.